One and the same sample provided the 5 T cell receptor beta chains below, sequenced in a study of patients and donors after allogeneic stem cell transplantation. TCRdb fed the RT-PCR reads into MiXCR, producing one record per CDR3 protein. The sample yields under 200,000 distinct CDR3 sequences, approximately 28% seen once. Specimen: blood, either unsorted or a sorted T cell fraction (not recorded which). All receptors come from a human donor who was either an allogeneic HSCT recipient or a stem cell or donor lymphocyte infusion donor (not recorded which). It is not recorded whose cells these are; they may come from a transplant donor.

In this sample, this clonotype turned up many times. The rearrangement links TRBV12-3 or TRBV12-4 to TRBJ1-1; D not resolved. The CDR3 length is 14 residues. Trimming took off 2 bases at V and 4 bases at J, with 11 bases between the two ends. DNA for the CDR3: TGTGCCAGCAGTTTAATAGGGCCGGGCACTGAAGCTTTCTTT. Amino acids: CASSLIGPGTEAFF.

This chain connects TRBV24-1 to TRBJ1-1; D not certain. CDR3 length: 11 amino acids. CDR1 and CDR2 (germline): KGHDR, SFDVKD. Between the trimmed V and J ends, which lost 9 bases and 7 bases, there was a span of 11 bases. The CDR3 sequence is CATDSGSEAFF. The CDR3 DNA reads TGTGCCACCGATTCCGGCAGTGAAGCTTTCTTT.

The chain employs TRBV9 and TRBJ1-1, with 11 bases lining up with TRBD1. This CDR3 contains 15 residues. Trimming at V came to 2 bases and at J to 1 base, leaving 1 base not matched to a gene. The germline V gene encodes CDR1 SGDLS and CDR2 YYNGEE. The CDR3 region has the DNA TGTGCCAGCAGCGTGGGGACAGGGGGGAACACTGAAGCTTTCTTT. Amino acids: CASSVGTGGNTEAFF.

The table lists this clonotype with a few counts. The chain links TRBV6-5 to TRBJ2-3, with 8 bases aligning to TRBD2. In germline, CDR1 is MNHEY, CDR2 SVGAGI. The CDR3 length is 15 residues. The V gene end was trimmed by 8 bases and the J gene end by 2 bases; junction bases not matched to a gene: 9. Here the CDR3 reads CASRFREGVTDTQYF. CDR3 bases: TGTGCCAGCCGGTTCCGGGAGGGCGTCACAGATACGCAGTATTTT.

V usage is TRBV30 and J usage is TRBJ1-2; D is uncertain. Germline-derived CDR1 and CDR2 are GTSNPN and SVGIG (reference sequence). Between the trimmed V and J ends, which lost 0 bases and 4 bases, there was a span of 9 bases. This CDR3 spans 13 amino acids. CDR3 nucleotide sequence: TGTGCCTGGAGTGTTGAGGCCCTCTATGGCTACACCTTC. Translation gives CAWSVEALYGYTF.